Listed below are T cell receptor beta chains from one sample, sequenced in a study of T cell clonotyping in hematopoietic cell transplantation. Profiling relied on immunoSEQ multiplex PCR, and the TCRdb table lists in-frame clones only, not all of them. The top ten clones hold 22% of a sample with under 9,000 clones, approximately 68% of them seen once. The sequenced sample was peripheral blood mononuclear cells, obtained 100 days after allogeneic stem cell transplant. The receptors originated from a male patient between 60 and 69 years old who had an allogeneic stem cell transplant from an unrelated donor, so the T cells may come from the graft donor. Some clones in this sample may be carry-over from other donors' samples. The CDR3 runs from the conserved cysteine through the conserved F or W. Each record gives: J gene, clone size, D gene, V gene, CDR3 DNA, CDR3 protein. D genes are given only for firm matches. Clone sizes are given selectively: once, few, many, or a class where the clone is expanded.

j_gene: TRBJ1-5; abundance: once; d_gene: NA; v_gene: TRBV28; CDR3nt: TGTGCCAGCAGCGTTATCCAGGGTAGCAATCAGCCCCAGCATTTT; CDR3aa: CASSVIQGSNQPQHF
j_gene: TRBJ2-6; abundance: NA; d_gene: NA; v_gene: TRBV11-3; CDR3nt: TGTGCCAGCAGCCCATTCTCTGGGGCCAACGTCCTGACTTTC; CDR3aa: CASSPFSGANVLTF
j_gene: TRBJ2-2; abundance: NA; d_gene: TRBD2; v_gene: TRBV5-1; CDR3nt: TGCGCCAGCGGGACTAGCGGGAACACCGGGGAGCTGTTTTTT; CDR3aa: CASGTSGNTGELFF
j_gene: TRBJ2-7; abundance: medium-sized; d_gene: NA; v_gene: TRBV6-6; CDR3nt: TGTGCCAGCAGTTACGACAAACGTGAGCAGTACTTC; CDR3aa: CASSYDKREQYF
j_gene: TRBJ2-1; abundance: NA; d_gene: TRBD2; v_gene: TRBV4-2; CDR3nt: TGTGCCAGCTCCCCGCGGGGGGGCTTAGTTGGTGAGCAGTTCTTC; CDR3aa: CASSPRGGLVGEQFF
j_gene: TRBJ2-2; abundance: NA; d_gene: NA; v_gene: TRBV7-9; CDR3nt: TGTGCCAGCAGCTTAAAACAGGGTGTCACCGGGGAGCTGTTTTTT; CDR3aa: CASSLKQGVTGELFF
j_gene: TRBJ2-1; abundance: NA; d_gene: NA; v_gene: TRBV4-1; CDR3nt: TGCGCCAGCCGGGGATACAATGAGCAGTTCTTC; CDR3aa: CASRGYNEQFF
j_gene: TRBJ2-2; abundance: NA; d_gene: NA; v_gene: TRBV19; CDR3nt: TGTGCCAGTAGCAAGCAGGGACCCGCGAACACCGGGGAGCTGTTTTTT; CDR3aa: CASSKQGPANTGELFF
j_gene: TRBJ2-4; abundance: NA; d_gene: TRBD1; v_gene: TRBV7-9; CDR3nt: TGTGCCAGCAGCTCGCCGGGACAGATAGCCAAAAACATTCAGTACTTC; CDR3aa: CASSSPGQIAKNIQYF
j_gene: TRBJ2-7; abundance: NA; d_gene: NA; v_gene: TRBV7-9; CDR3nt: TGTGCCAGCAGCTTAGCGGGACTCTCGGGCTACGAGCAGTACTTC; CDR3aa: CASSLAGLSGYEQYF
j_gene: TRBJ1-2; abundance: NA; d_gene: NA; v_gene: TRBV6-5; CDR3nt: TGTGCCAGCAGTTACCTAATACCAGGGTATGATGGCTACACCTTC; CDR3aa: CASSYLIPGYDGYTF
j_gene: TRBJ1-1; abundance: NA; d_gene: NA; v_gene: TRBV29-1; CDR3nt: TGCAGCGTTCGCGACACTGAAGCTTTCTTT; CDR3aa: CSVRDTEAFF
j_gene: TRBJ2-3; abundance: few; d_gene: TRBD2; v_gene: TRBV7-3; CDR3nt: TGTGCCAGCAGCTTAAATAGCGGGGGGGCCGGAGATACGCAGTATTTT; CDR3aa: CASSLNSGGAGDTQYF
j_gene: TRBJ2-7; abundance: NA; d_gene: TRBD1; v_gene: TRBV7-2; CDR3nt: TGTGCCAGCAGCTTAGCGGGGACAGGAGCCTACGAGCAGTACTTC; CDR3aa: CASSLAGTGAYEQYF
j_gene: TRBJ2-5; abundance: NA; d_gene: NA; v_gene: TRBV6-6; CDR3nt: TGTGCCAGGATATCCTTGGGGGGCCCGGAGACCCAGTACTTC; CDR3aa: CARISLGGPETQYF
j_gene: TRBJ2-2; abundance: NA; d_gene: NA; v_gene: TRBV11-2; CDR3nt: TGTGCCAGCAGCCCACAAGTTACCGGGGAGCTGTTTTTT; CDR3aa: CASSPQVTGELFF
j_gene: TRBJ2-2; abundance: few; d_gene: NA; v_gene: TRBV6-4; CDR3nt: TGTGCCAGCAGTGACGTTGCCAGGGACACCGGGGAGCTGTTTTTT; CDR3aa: CASSDVARDTGELFF
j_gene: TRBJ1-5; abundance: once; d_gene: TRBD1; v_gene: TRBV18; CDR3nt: TGTGCCAGCTCACCCAGACAGGGAGACAATCAGCCCCAGCATTTT; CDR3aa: CASSPRQGDNQPQHF
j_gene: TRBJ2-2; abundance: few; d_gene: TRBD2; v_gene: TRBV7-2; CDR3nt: TGTGCCAGCAGCTTCCCACTAGCGGGAGGTTGGACCGGGGAGCTGTTTTTT; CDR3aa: CASSFPLAGGWTGELFF
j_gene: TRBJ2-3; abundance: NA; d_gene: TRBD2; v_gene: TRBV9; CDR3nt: TGTGCCAGCAGCGTAGTAGCGGGATTCACAGATACGCAGTATTTT; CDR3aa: CASSVVAGFTDTQYF
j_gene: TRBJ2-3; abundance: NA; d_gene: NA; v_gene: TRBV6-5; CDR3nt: TGTGCCAGCAGTTACTCGGAGAGCACAGATACGCAGTATTTT; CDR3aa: CASSYSESTDTQYF
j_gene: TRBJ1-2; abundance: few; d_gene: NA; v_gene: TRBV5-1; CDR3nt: TGCGCCACTAGAACCCCCGGGGAGGATGGCTACACCTTC; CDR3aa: CATRTPGEDGYTF
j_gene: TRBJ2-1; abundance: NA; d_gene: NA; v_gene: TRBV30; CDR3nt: TGTGCCTGGAGTGAATTCGACAGCTCCTACAATGAGCAGTTCTTC; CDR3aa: CAWSEFDSSYNEQFF
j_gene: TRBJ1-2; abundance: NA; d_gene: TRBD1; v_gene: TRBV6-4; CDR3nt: TGTGCCAGCAACTGGGACAGCCAAGCTAACTATGGCTACACCTTC; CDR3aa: CASNWDSQANYGYTF
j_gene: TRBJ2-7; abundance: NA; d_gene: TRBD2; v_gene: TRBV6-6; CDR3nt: TGTGCCAGCAGAACCCCCGAAGCGGGGACCTACGAGCAGTACTTC; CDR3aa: CASRTPEAGTYEQYF
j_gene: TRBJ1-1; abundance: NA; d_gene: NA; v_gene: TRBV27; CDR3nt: TGTGCCAGCAGTTTATTTGGGGGTCGGAACACTGAAGCTTTCTTT; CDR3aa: CASSLFGGRNTEAFF